The clone carrying this T cell receptor (beta chain) was observed at least ten times. These data belong to a study of patients and donors after allogeneic stem cell transplantation. TCRdb recomputed calls from the RT-PCR reads with MiXCR, one row per CDR3 protein. The profile shows about 57,000 distinct CDR3 sequences, about an eighth of them singletons. The sequenced sample was blood, either unsorted or a sorted T cell fraction (not recorded which). This receptor was identified in a human donor who was either an allogeneic HSCT recipient or a stem cell or donor lymphocyte infusion donor (not recorded which). It is not recorded whose cells these are; they may come from a transplant donor.

The CDR3 reads CASSAPRGVGTEAFF. The CDR3 nucleotides are TGTGCCAGCAGCGCCCCCAGGGGAGTGGGCACTGAAGCTTTCTTT. The rearrangement joins TRBV9 to TRBJ1-1; the D gene is possibly TRBD1 (6 bases). The ends were cut back, 3 bases at V and 4 bases at J, with 16 bases in the middle. The length of the CDR3 is 15 residues. Germline V lookup: CDR1 SGDLS, CDR2 YYNGEE.